This TCR beta chain was captured in a study of T cell responses to AZD1222 COVID-19 vaccine. Sequencing was performed with immunoSEQ multiplex PCR; in TCRdb, only in-frame clones are kept and a portion is missing. The table includes roughly 30,000 clones, around nine tenths detected once. CDR3 length equals 15 residues. CDR1 is SGHDN, CDR2 FVKESK, per germline. With 4 bases removed from V and 2 bases from J, the gap between germline ends came to 13 bases. The chain joins TRBV14 to TRBJ2-3; D remains unclear. The TCR originated in an adult in good health. The sample here was peripheral blood, taken on day 0 of AZD1222 vaccination. The CDR3 DNA reads as TGTGCCAGCAGCCTGCAGAAGTCGGCCACAGATACGCAGTATTTT. Its protein is CASSLQKSATDTQYF.